These T cell receptor beta chains were read from a single sample in a study of lymphopenia after photon versus proton radiotherapy. This table comes from immunoSEQ multiplex PCR, and its TCRdb copy is limited to in-frame clones, with some not included. The repertoire holds about 20,000 clones, with roughly 91% as singletons. The starting material was peripheral blood, obtained from a patient treated with proton-based radiotherapy. The receptors here all came from a woman in her seventies with pancreatic cancer. Some clones in this sample may be carry-over from other donors' samples. CDR3s include the opening cysteine and the closing phenylalanine or tryptophan. The D gene is left open where the match is weak. Where a row states a size, it is once, few, many or the class of an expanded clone; other rows omit it.

>NA|TRBJ2-3|TRBV5-4|NA
CASSLDTDTQYF
TGTGCCAGCAGCTTAGACACAGATACGCAGTATTTT
>NA|TRBJ2-3|TRBV2|NA
CASTPGGDTQYF
TGTGCCAGCACCCCCGGGGGAGATACGCAGTATTTT
>NA|TRBJ1-1|TRBV4-1|hyperexpanded
CASSHRTENTEAFF
TGCGCCAGCAGCCATCGGACAGAGAACACTGAAGCTTTCTTT
>NA|TRBJ2-1|TRBV7-2|NA
CASSWAGSSYNEQFF
TGTGCCAGCAGCTGGGCGGGTTCCTCCTACAATGAGCAGTTCTTC
>TRBD2|TRBJ2-1|TRBV18|NA
CASSPIIPGTSGPNEQFF
TGTGCCAGCTCACCCATCATTCCCGGGACTAGCGGCCCCAATGAGCAGTTCTTC
>TRBD2|TRBJ2-1|TRBV5-1|NA
CASSLGRAGGTGNEQFF
TGCGCCAGCAGCTTGGGTAGGGCGGGAGGAACGGGCAATGAGCAGTTCTTC
>NA|TRBJ1-1|TRBV19|NA
CASSWKGTSEAFF
TGTGCCAGTAGTTGGAAGGGGACATCTGAAGCTTTCTTT
>NA|TRBJ1-2|TRBV29-1|NA
CSVGEGGYTF
TGCAGCGTTGGGGAGGGGGGCTACACCTTC
>NA|TRBJ2-2|TRBV6-5|once
CAAGSTGELFF
TGTGCCGCAGGGAGCACCGGGGAGCTGTTTTTT
>NA|TRBJ2-3|TRBV6-4|NA
CASSRTSFGLTDTQYF
TGTGCCAGCAGTAGGACTTCGTTCGGGCTAACAGATACGCAGTATTTT
>NA|TRBJ1-6|TRBV5-1|NA
CASSLAGGGLSSYNSPLHF
TGCGCCAGCAGCTTGGCCGGGGGCGGACTGAGCTCCTATAATTCACCCCTCCACTTT
>NA|TRBJ1-4|TRBV6-1|NA
CASSRTAPSLFF
TGTGCCAGCAGTAGGACCGCCCCCAGTCTGTTTTTT
>TRBD1|TRBJ1-5|TRBV19|NA
CASNPGQGGGQPQHF
TGTGCCAGTAACCCGGGACAGGGAGGGGGTCAGCCCCAGCATTTT
>TRBD1|TRBJ1-3|TRBV5-1|NA
CASSLSGQGDTIYF
TGCGCCAGCAGCTTGTCGGGACAGGGGGACACCATATATTTT
>TRBD1|TRBJ1-5|TRBV28|once
CASRLPPGQGVSNQPQHF
TGTGCCAGCAGACTCCCTCCGGGACAGGGGGTTAGCAATCAGCCCCAGCATTTT
>TRBD1|TRBJ1-5|TRBV28|once
CASSLGTVGNQPQHF
TGTGCCAGCAGTTTAGGGACAGTCGGCAATCAGCCCCAGCATTTT
>TRBD2|TRBJ2-3|TRBV4-2|NA
CASSQTSGNSDTQYF
TGTGCCAGCAGCCAAACTAGCGGGAATTCAGATACGCAGTATTTT